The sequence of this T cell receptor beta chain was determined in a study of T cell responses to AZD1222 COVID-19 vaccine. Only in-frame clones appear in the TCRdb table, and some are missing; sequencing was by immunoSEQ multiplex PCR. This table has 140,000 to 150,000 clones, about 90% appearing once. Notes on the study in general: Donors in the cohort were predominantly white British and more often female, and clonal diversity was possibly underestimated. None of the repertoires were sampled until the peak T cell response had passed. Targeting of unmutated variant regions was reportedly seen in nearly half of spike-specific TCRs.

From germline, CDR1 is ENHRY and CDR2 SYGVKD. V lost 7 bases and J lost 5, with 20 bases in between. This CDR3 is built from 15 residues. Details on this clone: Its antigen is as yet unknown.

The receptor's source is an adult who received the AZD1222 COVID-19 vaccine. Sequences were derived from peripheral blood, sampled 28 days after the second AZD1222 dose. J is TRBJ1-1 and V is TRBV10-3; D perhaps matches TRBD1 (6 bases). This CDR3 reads CAIKGGIGQGTEAFF. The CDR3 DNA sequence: TGTGCCATCAAGGGGGGAATCGGTCAGGGGACTGAAGCTTTCTTT.